Described below is a single T cell receptor (beta chain) sequence and its context. The data were taken from a study of technical replicates of blood from several donors. CDR3 length: 15 residues. V shed 7 bases and J shed 5 bases, with 18 bases lying between them. CDR1 is SNHLY, CDR2 FYNNEI, per germline. Here immunoSEQ multiplex PCR was the method, and the copy in TCRdb shows in-frame clones only, minus some. The sample has approximately 17,000 clones, about nine tenths seen once. The sequencing input was PBMCs. This receptor was taken from a human donor in good health. The V call is TRBV2, the J call TRBJ2-1; a weak D match, TRBD2 (7 bases). In DNA, the CDR3 is TGTGCCAGCACTGGGGACATAGCGGGTCACAATGAGCAGTTCTTC. As protein: CASTGDIAGHNEQFF.